Listed below are T cell receptor beta chains from one sample, sequenced in a study of T cell responses to AZD1222 COVID-19 vaccine. Sequencing used immunoSEQ multiplex PCR; TCRdb keeps in-frame clones, though not all of them. The sample has some 150,000 clones, 90% seen once. Here the sequenced sample was peripheral blood, taken on day 0 of AZD1222 vaccination. The source of these receptors is an adult in good health. Both conserved end residues are part of each CDR3. D genes are given only for firm matches. Clone size is stated in some rows and not others, as once, few, many or a class when expanded.

D gene: TRBD1
J gene: TRBJ1-5
V gene: TRBV5-1
clone size: .
CDR3 DNA: TGCGCCAGCAGCCCGGGACAGGGGTTACAGCCCCAGCATTTT
CDR3 protein: CASSPGQGLQPQHF

D gene: .
J gene: TRBJ1-1
V gene: TRBV12-3/TRBV12-4
clone size: .
CDR3 DNA: TGTGCCAGCAGTTTGAAGACCACTGAAGCTTTCTTT
CDR3 protein: CASSLKTTEAFF

D gene: TRBD1
J gene: TRBJ1-5
V gene: TRBV7-9
clone size: .
CDR3 DNA: TGTGCCAGCAGCCTGGAGGGACAGGGGGTAGATCAGCCCCAGCATTTT
CDR3 protein: CASSLEGQGVDQPQHF

D gene: .
J gene: TRBJ1-1
V gene: TRBV29-1
clone size: .
CDR3 DNA: TGCAGCGTCAAAAGGACAGTGGAGCGCACTGAAGCTTTCTTT
CDR3 protein: CSVKRTVERTEAFF

D gene: .
J gene: TRBJ2-7
V gene: TRBV14
clone size: .
CDR3 DNA: TGTGCCAGCAGCCAGACGGGACTTATATTCTCCTACGAGCAGTACTTC
CDR3 protein: CASSQTGLIFSYEQYF

D gene: .
J gene: TRBJ2-1
V gene: TRBV28
clone size: .
CDR3 DNA: TGTGCCAGCAGTTTCGTCGCAGGCAGGGTTTACAATGAGCAGTTCTTC
CDR3 protein: CASSFVAGRVYNEQFF

D gene: .
J gene: TRBJ2-7
V gene: TRBV20-1
clone size: .
CDR3 DNA: TGCAGTGCTAGTTTTGGCCAGGACGAGCAGTACTTC
CDR3 protein: CSASFGQDEQYF

D gene: .
J gene: TRBJ2-5
V gene: TRBV13
clone size: .
CDR3 DNA: TGTGCCAGCAGCTTAAGGGCGGCCCGCCAAGAGACCCAGTACTTC
CDR3 protein: CASSLRAARQETQYF

D gene: TRBD2
J gene: TRBJ2-1
V gene: TRBV5-1
clone size: .
CDR3 DNA: TGCGCCAGCGGGATAGCGGGAGCGTACAATGAGCAGTTCTTC
CDR3 protein: CASGIAGAYNEQFF

D gene: TRBD1
J gene: TRBJ2-6
V gene: TRBV28
clone size: .
CDR3 DNA: TGTGCCAGCAGTTTAGTGCAGGGGGTCGCTGGGGCCAACGTCCTGACTTTC
CDR3 protein: CASSLVQGVAGANVLTF

D gene: .
J gene: TRBJ2-2
V gene: TRBV25-1
clone size: .
CDR3 DNA: TGTGCCAGCAGTACGACAGTGGTGGGGACCGGGGAGCTGTTTTTT
CDR3 protein: CASSTTVVGTGELFF

D gene: .
J gene: TRBJ1-1
V gene: TRBV2
clone size: .
CDR3 DNA: TGTGCCAGTGACCTGGAGAGGGGGGTATTTTCTGAAGCTTTCTTT
CDR3 protein: CASDLERGVFSEAFF

D gene: .
J gene: TRBJ2-7
V gene: TRBV27
clone size: once
CDR3 DNA: TGTGCCAGCAGTTTGAAGGACAATTCCTACGAGCAGTACTTC
CDR3 protein: CASSLKDNSYEQYF

D gene: TRBD2
J gene: TRBJ2-2
V gene: TRBV18
clone size: .
CDR3 DNA: TGTGCCAGCTCACCCGGACACCTAGGACTAGCTGTGGAGCTGTTTTTT
CDR3 protein: CASSPGHLGLAVELFF

D gene: TRBD1
J gene: TRBJ2-1
V gene: TRBV4-1
clone size: .
CDR3 DNA: TGCGCCAGCAGCCAATCCGGGACAGGGGGCGCCTACAATGAGCAGTTCTTC
CDR3 protein: CASSQSGTGGAYNEQFF

D gene: TRBD2
J gene: TRBJ2-7
V gene: TRBV15
clone size: .
CDR3 DNA: TGTGCCACCAGATTAGGACTAGCTGCTACCTACGAGCAGTACTTC
CDR3 protein: CATRLGLAATYEQYF

D gene: .
J gene: TRBJ1-2
V gene: TRBV6-1
clone size: .
CDR3 DNA: TGTGCCAGCAGTGCCGTTGGGGGAAGGGGCAGTAACTATGGCTACACCTTC
CDR3 protein: CASSAVGGRGSNYGYTF

D gene: .
J gene: TRBJ1-5
V gene: TRBV2
clone size: .
CDR3 DNA: TGTGCCAGCAGTGAAAAATACGGCAATCAGCCCCAGCATTTT
CDR3 protein: CASSEKYGNQPQHF

D gene: .
J gene: TRBJ1-3
V gene: TRBV18
clone size: .
CDR3 DNA: TGTGCCAGCTCACCACCATCACAGCTTGGAAACACCATATATTTT
CDR3 protein: CASSPPSQLGNTIYF

D gene: .
J gene: TRBJ2-1
V gene: TRBV27
clone size: .
CDR3 DNA: TGTGCCAGCAGTTTCTATGGCGGCAGGGATTCCTACAATGAGCAGTTCTTC
CDR3 protein: CASSFYGGRDSYNEQFF

D gene: .
J gene: TRBJ1-2
V gene: TRBV24-1
clone size: .
CDR3 DNA: TGTGCCACCAGTGCGAGGGGGATTAACTATGGCTACACCTTC
CDR3 protein: CATSARGINYGYTF

D gene: .
J gene: TRBJ2-3
V gene: TRBV9
clone size: once
CDR3 DNA: TGTGCCAGCAGCGTAGGGGGACAATTAGGGACCACAGATACGCAGTATTTT
CDR3 protein: CASSVGGQLGTTDTQYF

D gene: .
J gene: TRBJ1-1
V gene: TRBV27
clone size: .
CDR3 DNA: TGTGCCTCCGGCGGCCGGGAGACTGAAGCTTTCTTT
CDR3 protein: CASGGRETEAFF

D gene: .
J gene: TRBJ1-1
V gene: TRBV5-1
clone size: .
CDR3 DNA: TGCGCCAGCAGCTTAGAGGGTTTCGTAGCTTTCTTT
CDR3 protein: CASSLEGFVAFF

D gene: .
J gene: TRBJ2-1
V gene: TRBV5-5
clone size: .
CDR3 DNA: TGTGCCAGCAGCTTGGACGGGAGCCCTTACAATGAGCAGTTCTTC
CDR3 protein: CASSLDGSPYNEQFF

D gene: TRBD2
J gene: TRBJ2-3
V gene: TRBV6-4
clone size: .
CDR3 DNA: TGTGCCAGCAGTGACTCTGGGGCGGGAGACACAGATACGCAGTATTTT
CDR3 protein: CASSDSGAGDTDTQYF

D gene: .
J gene: TRBJ1-2
V gene: TRBV28
clone size: .
CDR3 DNA: TGTGCCAGCAGACAGGACAGCTTCTATGGCTACACCTTC
CDR3 protein: CASRQDSFYGYTF